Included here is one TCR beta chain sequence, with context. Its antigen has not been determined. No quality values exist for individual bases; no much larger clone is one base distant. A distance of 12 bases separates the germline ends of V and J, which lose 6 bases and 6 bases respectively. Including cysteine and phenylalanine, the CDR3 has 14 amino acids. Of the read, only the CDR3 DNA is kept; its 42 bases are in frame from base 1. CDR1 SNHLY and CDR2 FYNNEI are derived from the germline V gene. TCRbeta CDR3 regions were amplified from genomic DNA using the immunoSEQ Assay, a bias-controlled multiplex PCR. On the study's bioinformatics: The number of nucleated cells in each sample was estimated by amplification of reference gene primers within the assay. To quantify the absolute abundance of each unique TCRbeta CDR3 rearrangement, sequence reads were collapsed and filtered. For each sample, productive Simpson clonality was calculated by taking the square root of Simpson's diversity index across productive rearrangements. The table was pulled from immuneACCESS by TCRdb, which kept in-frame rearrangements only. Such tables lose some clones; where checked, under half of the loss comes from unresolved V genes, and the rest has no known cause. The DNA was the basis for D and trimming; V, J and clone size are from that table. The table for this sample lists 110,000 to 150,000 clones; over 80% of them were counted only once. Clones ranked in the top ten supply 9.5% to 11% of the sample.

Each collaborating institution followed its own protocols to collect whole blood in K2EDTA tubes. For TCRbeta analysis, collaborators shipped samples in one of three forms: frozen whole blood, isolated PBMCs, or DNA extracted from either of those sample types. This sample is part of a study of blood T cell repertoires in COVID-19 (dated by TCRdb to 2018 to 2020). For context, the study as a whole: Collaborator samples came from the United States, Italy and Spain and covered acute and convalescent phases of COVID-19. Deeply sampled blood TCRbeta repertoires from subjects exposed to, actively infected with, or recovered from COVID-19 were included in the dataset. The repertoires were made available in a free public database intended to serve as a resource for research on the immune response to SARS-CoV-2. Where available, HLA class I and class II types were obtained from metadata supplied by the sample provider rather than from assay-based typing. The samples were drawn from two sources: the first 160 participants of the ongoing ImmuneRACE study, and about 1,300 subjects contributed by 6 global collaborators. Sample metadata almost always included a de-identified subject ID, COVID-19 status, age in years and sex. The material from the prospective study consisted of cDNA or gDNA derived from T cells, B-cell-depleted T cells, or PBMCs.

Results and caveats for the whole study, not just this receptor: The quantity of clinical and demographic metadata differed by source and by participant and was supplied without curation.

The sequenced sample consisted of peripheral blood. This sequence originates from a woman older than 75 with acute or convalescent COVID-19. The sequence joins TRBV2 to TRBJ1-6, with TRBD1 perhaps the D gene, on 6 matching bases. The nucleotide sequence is TGTGCCAGCAGAGGGGGTAAGGGTAATTCACCCCTCCACTTT. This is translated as CASRGGKGNSPLHF. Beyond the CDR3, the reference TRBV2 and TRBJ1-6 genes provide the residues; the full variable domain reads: EPEVTQTPSHQVTQMGQEVILRCVPISNHLYFYWYRQILGQKVEFLVSFYNNEISEKSEIFDDQFSVERPDGSNFTLKIRSTKLEDSAMYFCASRGGKGNSPLHFGNGTRLTVT.